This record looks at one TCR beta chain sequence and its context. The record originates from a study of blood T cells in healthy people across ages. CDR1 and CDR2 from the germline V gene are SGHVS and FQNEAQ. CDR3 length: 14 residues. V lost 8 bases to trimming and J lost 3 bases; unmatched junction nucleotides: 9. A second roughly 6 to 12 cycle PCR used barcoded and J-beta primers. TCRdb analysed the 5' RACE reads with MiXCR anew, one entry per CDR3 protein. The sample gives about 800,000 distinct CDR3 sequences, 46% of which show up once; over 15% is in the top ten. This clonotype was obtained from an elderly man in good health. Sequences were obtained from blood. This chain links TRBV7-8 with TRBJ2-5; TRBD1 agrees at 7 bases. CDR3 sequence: CASSRGDREETQYF. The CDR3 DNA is TGTGCCAGCTCCCGTGGAGACAGGGAAGAGACCCAGTACTTC.